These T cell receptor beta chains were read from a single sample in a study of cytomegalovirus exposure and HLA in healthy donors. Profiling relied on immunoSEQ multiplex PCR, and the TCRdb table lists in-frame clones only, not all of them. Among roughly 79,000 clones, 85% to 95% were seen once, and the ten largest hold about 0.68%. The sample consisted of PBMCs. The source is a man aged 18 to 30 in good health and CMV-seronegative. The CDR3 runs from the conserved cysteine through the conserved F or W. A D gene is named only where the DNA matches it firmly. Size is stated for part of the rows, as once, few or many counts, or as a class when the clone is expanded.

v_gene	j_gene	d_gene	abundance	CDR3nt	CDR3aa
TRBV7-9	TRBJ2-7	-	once	TGTGCCACCTGGGGGGACAGATCGCGCACAGGCGAGCAGTACTTC	CATWGDRSRTGEQYF
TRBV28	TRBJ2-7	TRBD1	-	TGTGCCAGCAGTTTAGGGGGACAGGACTTACGAGGGCAGTACTTC	CASSLGGQDLRGQYF
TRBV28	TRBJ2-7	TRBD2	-	TGTGCCAGCAGTTTGGAAGCGGGAGGGCCCTACGAGCAGTACTTC	CASSLEAGGPYEQYF
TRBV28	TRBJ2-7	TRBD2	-	TGTGCCAGCAGCCGCGGGACTAGCGGGGGGAGGGAGCAGTACTTC	CASSRGTSGGREQYF
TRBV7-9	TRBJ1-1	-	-	TGTGCCAGCAGCTTAGGTAGCGTCGAAGCTTTCTTT	CASSLGSVEAFF
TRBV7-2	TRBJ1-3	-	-	TGTGCCAGCAGTGTAGGCGGACAGTTTGTAAACACCATATATTTT	CASSVGGQFVNTIYF
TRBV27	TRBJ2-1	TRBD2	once	TGTGCCAGTTCGGTGGGAGGGTACTACAATGAGCAGTTCTTC	CASSVGGYYNEQFF
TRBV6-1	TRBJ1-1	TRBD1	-	TGTGCCACCATTGACAGGGTTAGAAGGTCTGAAGCTTTCTTT	CATIDRVRRSEAFF
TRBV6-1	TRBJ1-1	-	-	TGTGCCAGCAGTGATCCAGGGCTGAACACTGAAGCTTTCTTT	CASSDPGLNTEAFF
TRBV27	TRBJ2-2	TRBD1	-	TGTGCCAGCAGTGCCAGGGGGCGTACCACCGGGGAGCTGTTTTTT	CASSARGRTTGELFF
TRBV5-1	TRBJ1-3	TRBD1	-	TGCGCCAGCAGTAAACAGGGGGATGGAAACACCATATATTTT	CASSKQGDGNTIYF
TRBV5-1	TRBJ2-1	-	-	TGCGCCAGCAGCTTGGACAGGGTATATGAGCAGTTCTTC	CASSLDRVYEQFF
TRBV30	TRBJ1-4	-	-	TGTGCCCGTTCTCAAGGGGTAGATGAAAAACTGTTTTTT	CARSQGVDEKLFF
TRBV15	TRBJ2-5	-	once	TGTGCCACCAGCAGAGCCCCGCACGGAGCGGAAGAGACCCAGTACTTC	CATSRAPHGAEETQYF
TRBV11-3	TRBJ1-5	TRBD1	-	TGTGCCAGCAGCGGGACAGGCAATCAGCCCCAGCATTTT	CASSGTGNQPQHF
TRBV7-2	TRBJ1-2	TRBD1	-	TGTGCCAGCAGCTCCGGGACAGTGACCTATGGCTACACCTTC	CASSSGTVTYGYTF
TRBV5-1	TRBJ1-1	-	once	TGCGCCAGCAGCTTGGTTCGGGAGAACACTGAAGCTTTCTTT	CASSLVRENTEAFF
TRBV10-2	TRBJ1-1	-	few	TGCGCCAGCAGTGATAGGAGGGCGAACACTGAAGCTTTCTTT	CASSDRRANTEAFF
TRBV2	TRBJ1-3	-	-	TGTGCCAGCAGTGAAGGGGTAGGCCGACTGCACTCTGGAAACACCATATATTTT	CASSEGVGRLHSGNTIYF
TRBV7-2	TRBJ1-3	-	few	TGTGCCAGCAGCCGAATTGGACACCTCTCTGGAAACACCATATATTTT	CASSRIGHLSGNTIYF
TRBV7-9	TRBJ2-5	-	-	TGTGCCAGCAGCTTCGTATCGGGAGTGACGGAGACCCAGTACTTC	CASSFVSGVTETQYF
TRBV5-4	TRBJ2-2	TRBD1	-	TGTGCCAGCAGCTGGACAGGGAACACCGGGGAGCTGTTTTTT	CASSWTGNTGELFF
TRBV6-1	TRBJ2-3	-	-	TGTGCCAGCAGTGAAGAAGTGTCCGGGGGAGATACGCAGTATTTT	CASSEEVSGGDTQYF
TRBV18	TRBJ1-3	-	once	TGTGCCAGCTCACCAGTCGCAAATACGCACAACTCTGGAAACACCATATATTTT	CASSPVANTHNSGNTIYF
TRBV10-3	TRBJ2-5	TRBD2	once	TGTGCCATCAGTGAAGGAATGACTAGCGTTCGACAAGAGACCCAGTACTTC	CAISEGMTSVRQETQYF
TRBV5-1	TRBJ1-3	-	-	TGCGCCAGCAGCTTGGGTGGAGCCGCTGGAAACACCATATATTTT	CASSLGGAAGNTIYF
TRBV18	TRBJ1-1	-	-	TGTGCCAGCTCACCACCGCATCAGGGGGCTTTCTTT	CASSPPHQGAFF
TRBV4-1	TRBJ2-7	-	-	TGCGCCAGCAGCCCATCTATGGGGGGAGACGAGCAGTACTTC	CASSPSMGGDEQYF
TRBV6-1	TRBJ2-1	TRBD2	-	TGTGCCAGCAGCGGGACTAGCGTAGCGAATGAGCAGTTCTTC	CASSGTSVANEQFF
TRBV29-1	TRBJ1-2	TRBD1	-	TGCAGCGTTGAGTCCAGGGGGCGGATGGGTCACACCTTC	CSVESRGRMGHTF
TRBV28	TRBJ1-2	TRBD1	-	TGTGCCAGCAGTTTGTCGACAGGGATTGACTATGGCTACACCTTC	CASSLSTGIDYGYTF
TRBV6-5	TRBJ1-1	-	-	TGTGCCAGCAGTTACCGGGAAGGGATGAACACTGAAGCTTTCTTT	CASSYREGMNTEAFF
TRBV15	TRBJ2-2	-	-	TGTGCCACCAGCACGACGGGGACCGGGGAGCTGTTTTTT	CATSTTGTGELFF
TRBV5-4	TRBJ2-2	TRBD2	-	TGTGCCAGCAGCAATAGCGGGGGGCCAAACACCGGGGAGCTGTTTTTT	CASSNSGGPNTGELFF
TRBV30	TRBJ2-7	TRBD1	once	TGTGCCTGGAAACCGCAGGGGGACTCCTACGAGCAGTACTTC	CAWKPQGDSYEQYF
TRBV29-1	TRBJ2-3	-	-	TGCAGCGTCGCAGGGGACCCTAGCACAGATACGCAGTATTTT	CSVAGDPSTDTQYF
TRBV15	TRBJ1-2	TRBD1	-	TGTGCCACCAGCACGCGGACAGGGGGCTATGGCTACACCTTC	CATSTRTGGYGYTF
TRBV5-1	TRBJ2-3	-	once	TGCGCCAGCAGCTTGGGTGGACAGAGTACTCCTAGCACAGATACGCAGTATTTT	CASSLGGQSTPSTDTQYF
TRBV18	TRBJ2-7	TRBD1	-	TGTGCCAGCTCACTAACCCCGGACAGGAGTTACGAGCAGTACTTC	CASSLTPDRSYEQYF
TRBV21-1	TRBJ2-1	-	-	TGTGCCAGCAGCAGAAAGACTAGCGGCTACTACAATGAGCAGTTCTTC	CASSRKTSGYYNEQFF